This passage covers 14 T cell receptor beta chains from one sample sequenced in a study of glioma-infiltrating T cells. The iRepertoire nested amplicon-rescue multiplex PCR amplified TCR alpha and beta CDR3s from RNA. TCRdb passed the multiplex PCR reads through MiXCR, listing each CDR3 protein once. This sample has about 190,000 distinct CDR3 sequences, with roughly a third found just once. The sequenced sample was glioma tissue, nonneoplastic brain tissue, or PBMCs (not recorded which). The receptor set was obtained from a human donor with low-grade glioma or glioblastoma, undergoing nonglioma brain surgery, or in good health (not recorded which).

This clonotype was counted a few times. This sequence joins TRBV29-1 and TRBJ2-7; 14 bases agree with TRBD2. The CDR3 totals 18 residues. In germline, CDR1 is SQVTM, CDR2 ANQGSEA. V was pared by 5 bases and J by 2 bases, with 14 bases of the junction left unmatched. The CDR3 DNA reads TGCAGCGTTACATACCCGGGACTAGCGGGAGTGATTCCCTACGAGCAGTACTTC. The encoded protein is CSVTYPGLAGVIPYEQYF.

This clonotype was detected only a few times. The rearrangement uses TRBV4-1 and TRBJ2-1; D gene unclear. Germline loops: CDR1 MGHRA, CDR2 YSYEKL. V was clipped by 1 base and J by 3 bases, with 10 bases between them. The CDR3 totals 15 residues. In DNA form, the CDR3 reads TGCGCCAGCAGCCAAGCAATCAAGAACTACAATGAGCAGTTCTTC. It codes for CASSQAIKNYNEQFF.

On this clonotype: This CDR3 is missing its conserved last phenylalanine or tryptophan, likely due to a read error. V gene TRBV2 combines with J gene TRBJ2-7; 8 bases fit TRBD2. This CDR3 is 13 amino acids long. CDR1 SNHLY and CDR2 FYNNEI come from the germline V gene. The CDR3 is CSSSREASGEQYS. The CDR3 DNA is TGTTCCAGCAGTAGGGAGGCTAGCGGGGAGCAGTACTCC.

The rearrangement uses TRBV30 and TRBJ1-5; weak D call: TRBD1 (5 bases). The CDR3 contains 13 residues. Trimming took off 2 bases at V and 6 bases at J, with 11 bases between the two ends. Germline V gene sequence: CDR1 GTSNPN, CDR2 SVGIG (reference sequence). CDR3 residues: CAWSMTAGQPQHF. For the CDR3, the DNA is TGTGCCTGGAGTATGACAGCGGGTCAGCCCCAGCATTTT.

The table lists this clonotype with many counts. The rearrangement uses TRBV6-2 or TRBV6-3 and TRBJ2-5, with D hard to call. Germline V CDR1 and CDR2: MNHEY, SVGEGT. The V and J ends lost 4 bases and 6 bases respectively, with 15 bases between them. This CDR3 has 14 amino acids. CDR3 in DNA: TGTGCCAGCAGTTTGGACGGTGGCTGGAAGACCCAGTACTTC. Translated, it gives CASSLDGGWKTQYF.

This sequence joins TRBV5-1 and TRBJ2-1; tentatively, D is TRBD2 (6 bases). The CDR3 covers 16 residues. The germline gives CDR1 SGHRS, CDR2 YFSETQ. The ends were cut back, 2 bases at V and 7 bases at J, with 19 bases in the middle. This CDR3 is CASSLEGGVPKNEQFF. The CDR3 bases are TGCGCCAGCAGCTTAGAAGGCGGGGTACCCAAAAATGAGCAGTTCTTC. The complete variable domain, with remaining parts taken from reference TRBV5-1 and TRBJ2-1, reads KAGVTQTPRYLIKTRGQQVTLSCSPISGHRSVSWYQQTPGQGLQFLFEYFSETQRNKGNFPGRFSGRQFSNSRSEMNVSTLELGDSALYLCASSLEGGVPKNEQFFGPGTRLTVL.

As regards this clonotype: Mismatch with germline at one junction end may stem from a read error. V is TRBV12-3 or TRBV12-4 and J is TRBJ2-1, with D possibly being TRBD2 (6 bases). This CDR3 has 17 residues. CDR3 protein: CASSATGGLVLVDNEQF. CDR3 nucleotide sequence: TGTGCCAGCAGCGCAACAGGAGGGCTCGTTCTGGTCGACAATGAGCAGTTC.

Ten or more counts support this clonotype. The chain is built from TRBV2 and TRBJ2-7; weak D call: TRBD2 (5 bases). CDR3 size: 12 residues. The V and J ends lost 6 bases and 7 bases respectively, with 13 bases between them. The germline V gene encodes CDR1 SNHLY and CDR2 FYNNEI. CDR3 nucleotide sequence: TGTGCCAGCAGCCGGACCACGGGAGAGCAGTACTTC. Protein: CASSRTTGEQYF.

The sample holds many counts of this clonotype. The V call is TRBV12-3 or TRBV12-4, the J call TRBJ1-1; D is undetermined. V lost 5 bases and J lost 7, with 8 bases in between. This CDR3 region has 11 residues. This CDR3 is CASSVQDEAFF. The CDR3 DNA reads as TGTGCCAGCAGTGTCCAGGATGAAGCTTTCTTT.

This chain joins TRBV20-1 and TRBJ2-7; tentative D call: TRBD1 (6 bases). The CDR3 is made up of 14 amino acids. Trimming stripped 1 base from V and 0 bases from J, with 10 bases between. Germline loops: CDR1 DFQATT, CDR2 SNEGSKA (reference sequence). This CDR3 is CSARAGVISYEQYF. The DNA of the CDR3 is TGCAGTGCTAGAGCAGGGGTTATCTCCTACGAGCAGTACTTC.

In this sample, this clonotype turned up a few times. The chain joins TRBV29-1 to TRBJ1-2, with unresolved D. Per germline, CDR1 SQVTM and CDR2 ANQGSEA. The V end lost 3 bases, the J end lost 4 bases, and 6 bases lay between the germline ends. The CDR3 runs 11 residues. CDR3 residues: CSVDGSYGYTF. Written as DNA, the CDR3 is TGCAGCGTTGACGGATCCTATGGCTACACCTTC.

This clonotype was observed many times. The genes are TRBV7-6 and TRBJ1-1; no clear D. V was pared by 1 base and J by 4 bases, with 10 bases between. The CDR3 runs 14 residues. Germline lookup yields CDR1 SGHVS and CDR2 FNYEAQ. The CDR3 reads CASSLESTTTEAFF. The CDR3 region has the DNA TGTGCCAGCAGCTTAGAATCAACAACCACTGAAGCTTTCTTT.

The table lists this clonotype with a few counts. This chain links TRBV11-3 with TRBJ2-3; TRBD1 is a possible D gene (5 bases). Germline CDR1 is SGHNT and CDR2 is YENEEA. Trimming took 5 bases from V and 0 from J, leaving 12 bases between them. The CDR3 sequence is 15 residues long. The CDR3 sequence: CASSRSRQSTDTQYF. Written as DNA, the CDR3 is TGTGCCAGCAGCCGGTCGAGACAGAGCACAGATACGCAGTATTTT.

The J gene is TRBJ2-5, the V gene TRBV4-2; TRBD2 matches at 12 bases. Germline V CDR1 and CDR2: LGHNA, YNFKEQ. J was trimmed by 4 bases and V by 8 bases; bases with no gene match: 2. The CDR3 extends over 13 amino acids. CDR3 in amino acids: CASSLAGGETQYF. The CDR3 DNA sequence: TGTGCCAGCTCACTAGCGGGAGGAGAGACCCAGTACTTC.